This entry concerns a single TCR beta chain. The V gene lost 2 bases and the J gene lost 5 bases, with 14 bases spanning the gap. In germline, CDR1 is SGHNT, CDR2 YYREEE (reference sequence). This CDR3 is built from 15 residues. TCRdb keeps only in-frame clones here, not all; method: immunoSEQ multiplex PCR. This table holds 280,000 or so clones, roughly 91% found once. The entry originates in a study of blood T cell repertoires in COVID-19. The V gene is TRBV5-4, the J gene TRBJ2-1; possible D gene TRBD2, 5 bases. The receptor was isolated from a woman aged 45 to 65 who had been exposed to COVID-19. The sequenced material came from PBMCs or T cells enriched from blood (not recorded which). CDR3 DNA sequence: TGTGCCAGCAGCTTTGTGGGAGTACGAAACAATGAGCAGTTCTTC. Translated, it gives CASSFVGVRNNEQFF.